This T cell receptor (beta chain) was observed in a study of identifying expanded T cells in peripheral blood. Healthy donors had no documented immune events, such as infections, while sampled. Concerning this clone: Its cognate antigen is unknown.

Study-wide points: Clone count variance between roughly 2-week samples rose with total template count.

The table came from immunoSEQ multiplex PCR; TCRdb's copy has only in-frame clones and leaves some out. In the table there are about 110,000 clones, about 88% of which are singletons. Sequenced: blood. The origin of this receptor is a person aged 18 to 70 in good health.

The CDR3 here is CASSQDRDGDEQYF. CDR3 nucleotides: TGTGCCAGCAGCCAAGACAGGGACGGGGACGAGCAGTACTTC. V usage is TRBV6-5 and J usage is TRBJ2-7, with 7 bases that match TRBD1. Germline V gives CDR1 MNHEY, CDR2 SVGAGI. The junction had 10 bases not matched to a gene; V was cut back by 6 bases and J by 5 bases. The CDR3 is 14 residues long.